Below, 8 T cell receptor beta chains from the same sample are listed, as sequenced in a study of OX40 agonist ivuxolimab in advanced cancers. Repertoires were generated with immunoSEQ multiplex PCR, while TCRdb's copy carries only in-frame clones and drops some. Of roughly 100,000 clones in the sample, 70% to 90% were seen once. The sample in question was CD4+ or CD8+ T cells sorted from blood, obtained in a trial of the OX40 agonist ivuxolimab. The receptors were sampled from an adult with an advanced solid tumor such as melanoma, head and neck, liver or kidney cancer.

The chain employs TRBV28 and TRBJ2-1, with 7 bases identical to TRBD1. The ends lost 10 bases at V and 7 bases at J; junction bases unmatched: 4. The germline V gene encodes CDR1 MDHEN and CDR2 SYDVKM. The CDR3 runs 11 residues. The CDR3 loop reads CATEGQNEQFF. CDR3 DNA: TGTGCCACTGAGGGACAGAATGAGCAGTTCTTC.

The rearrangement uses TRBV5-6 and TRBJ1-1; unclear D gene. V was pared by 5 bases and J by 3 bases, with 14 bases between. The CDR3 runs to 14 residues. Germline loops: CDR1 SGHDT, CDR2 YYEEEE. The CDR3 DNA sequence: TGTGCCAGCAGACCCACAGCCGGGCACACTGAAGCTTTCTTT. Amino acid sequence: CASRPTAGHTEAFF.

The rearrangement links TRBV30 to TRBJ1-6; TRBD1 matches at 9 bases. CDR3 size: 15 residues. J was trimmed by 2 bases and V by 5 bases; bases with no gene match: 4. Germline V gives CDR1 GTSNPN, CDR2 SVGIG (reference sequence). As DNA, the CDR3 is TGTGCCTGGGACAGGGGGAGAGCCTATAATTCACCCCTCCACTTT. Its protein product is CAWDRGRAYNSPLHF. The complete variable domain, with remaining parts taken from reference TRBV30 and TRBJ1-6, reads SQTIHQWPATLVQPVGSPLSLECTVEGTSNPNLYWYRQAAGRGLQLLFYSVGIGQISSEVPQNLSASRPQDRQFILSSKKLLLSDSGFYLCAWDRGRAYNSPLHFGNGTRLTVT.

V usage is TRBV7-2 and J usage is TRBJ2-5, with a possible D match to TRBD1 (5 bases). Trimming took 5 bases from V and 2 from J, leaving 9 bases between them. Germline CDR1 and CDR2: SGHTA and FQGNSA. There are 13 residues in the CDR3. CDR3 sequence (DNA): TGTGCCAGCAGCCCCAGGACACAAGAGACCCAGTACTTC. It codes for CASSPRTQETQYF.

V usage is TRBV4-2 and J usage is TRBJ1-4, with D perhaps TRBD1 (5 bases). V was cut by 4 bases and J by 8 bases, with 14 bases left in between. The CDR3 covers 14 residues. Looked up from germline, CDR1 is LGHNA and CDR2 is YNFKEQ. The CDR3 coding sequence is TGTGCCAGCAGCCTTACAGGTATTGGGGAAAAACTGTTTTTT. This codes for CASSLTGIGEKLFF.

This chain links TRBV6-5 with TRBJ1-2, with D possibly matching TRBD1 (6 bases). Trimming removed 0 bases at V and 9 bases at J, with 17 bases between. Germline CDR1 is MNHEY and CDR2 is SVGAGI. The CDR3 covers 15 residues. CDR3 bases: TGTGCCAGCAGTTACTCCTCTGGGGGGGCGGTAAGCTACACCTTC. Its translation is CASSYSSGGAVSYTF.

V usage is TRBV10-2 and J usage is TRBJ2-1; the match to TRBD1 covers 10 bases. CDR1 WSHSY and CDR2 SAAADI come from the germline V gene. Trimming at V came to 10 bases and at J to 7 bases, leaving 7 bases not matched to a gene. This CDR3 has 13 residues. CDR3 region: CATRTGGGNEQFF. The CDR3 DNA sequence: TGCGCCACCCGGACAGGGGGGGGAAATGAGCAGTTCTTC.

The chain couples TRBV9 to TRBJ1-6, with D unresolved. Trimming pared 0 bases from V and 7 bases from J, leaving 14 bases between. In germline, CDR1 is SGDLS, CDR2 YYNGEE. This CDR3 comprises 16 residues. DNA of the CDR3: TGTGCCAGCAGCGTAGTAGGAGGTCCCGAAAATTCACCCCTCCACTTT. Its protein is CASSVVGGPENSPLHF. Full variable domain (outside the CDR3, taken from reference TRBV9 and TRBJ1-6): DSGVTQTPKHLITATGQRVTLRCSPRSGDLSVYWYQQSLDQGLQFLIQYYNGEERAKGNILERFSAQQFPDLHSELNLSSLELGDSALYFCASSVVGGPENSPLHFGNGTRLTVT.